Sequencing of this T cell receptor (beta chain) was carried out in a study of CD8 T cells in Susac syndrome. The authors reverse transcribed roughly 0.5 to 1 ug RNA with random hexamers. TCRdb re-called the immunoSEQ multiplex PCR reads with MiXCR, one entry per CDR3 protein. The table lists 95,000 to 150,000 distinct CDR3 sequences, around 94% of them singletons. This CDR3 has 15 amino acids. Germline V gene sequence: CDR1 MDHEN, CDR2 SYDVKM. The V and J ends lost 6 bases and 2 bases respectively, with 16 bases between them. What was sequenced was CD8+ T cells from PBMCs. The rearrangement uses TRBV28 and TRBJ1-1, with a weak D call TRBD1 (5 bases). The sequence came from a human donor with Susac syndrome. CDR3 protein: CASSSGSWINTEAFF. The DNA of the CDR3 is TGTGCCAGCAGCTCAGGGTCCTGGATAAACACTGAAGCTTTCTTT.